A selection of T cell receptor beta chains follows, all from one sample in a study of memory CD4+ T cells and cytomegalovirus serostatus. Some clones are missing from TCRdb's copy, which holds only in-frame ones; the method was immunoSEQ multiplex PCR. The sample lists some 73,000 clones; roughly 80% were seen once. Sequencing input: memory CD4+ T cells from blood. These receptors all stem from an adult in good health and CMV-seropositive. CDR3s include the opening cysteine and the closing phenylalanine or tryptophan. The D gene is left open where the match is weak. Some rows mark clone size as missing; the rest say once, few, many or name a class of expanded clone.

>TRBV15|.|17|.|TRBJ1-5
TGTGCCACCAGCAGAGTAGAGTGGGGGGTTAGCAATCAGCCCCAGCATTTT
CATSRVEWGVSNQPQHF
>TRBV9|once|15|.|TRBJ2-2
TGTGCCAGCAGCGTAGTTCCCTCCCCGCCCGGGGAGCTGTTTTTT
CASSVVPSPPGELFF
>TRBV2|.|13|.|TRBJ2-5
TGTGCCAGCGGCAAATCGGTCCAAGAGACCCAGTACTTC
CASGKSVQETQYF
>TRBV7-9|.|14|.|TRBJ1-3
TGTGCCAGCAGCGATAATTCGGGTGGAAACACCATATATTTT
CASSDNSGGNTIYF
>TRBV20-1|.|11|.|TRBJ1-4
TGCAGTGCTACACAGTATGAAAAACTGTTTTTT
CSATQYEKLFF
>TRBV11-2|few|12|.|TRBJ2-2
TGTGCCAGCAGCTTTGGCGTCGGGGAGCTGTTTTTT
CASSFGVGELFF
>TRBV7-3|.|11|.|TRBJ2-1
TGTGCCAGCAGCCGCCTAGATGAGCAGTTCTTC
CASSRLDEQFF
>TRBV10-1|.|15|.|TRBJ2-3
TGCGCCAGCAGTGAAATCCCGGGATCAGGTGATACGCAGTATTTT
CASSEIPGSGDTQYF
>TRBV28|.|16|TRBD2|TRBJ2-4
TGTGCCAGCAGTTTATTTCCGGGGGGGCTTAGAAACATTCAGTACTTC
CASSLFPGGLRNIQYF
>TRBV2|.|15|TRBD1|TRBJ2-5
TGTGCCAGCACCATGGACAGGGGGCGGGGTGAGACCCAGTACTTC
CASTMDRGRGETQYF
>TRBV5-5|.|16|.|TRBJ2-7
TGTGCCAGCAGCTTGCAGCTGTGGGGGGAGTCTTACGAGCAGTACTTC
CASSLQLWGESYEQYF
>TRBV5-1|.|14|.|TRBJ1-1
TGCGCCAGCAGCTTGGACAGTATGAACACTGAAGCTTTCTTT
CASSLDSMNTEAFF